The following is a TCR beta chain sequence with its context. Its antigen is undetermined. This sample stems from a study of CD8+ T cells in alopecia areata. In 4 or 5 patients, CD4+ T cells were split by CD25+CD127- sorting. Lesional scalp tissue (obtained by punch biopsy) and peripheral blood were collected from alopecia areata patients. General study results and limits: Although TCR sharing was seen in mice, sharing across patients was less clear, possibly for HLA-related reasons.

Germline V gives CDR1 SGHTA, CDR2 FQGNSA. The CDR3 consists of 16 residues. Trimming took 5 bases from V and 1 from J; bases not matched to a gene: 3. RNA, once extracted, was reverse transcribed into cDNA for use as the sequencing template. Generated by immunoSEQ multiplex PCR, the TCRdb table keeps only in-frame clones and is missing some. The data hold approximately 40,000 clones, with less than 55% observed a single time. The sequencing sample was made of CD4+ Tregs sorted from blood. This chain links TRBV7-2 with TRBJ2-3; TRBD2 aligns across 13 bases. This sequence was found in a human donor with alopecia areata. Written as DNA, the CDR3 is TGTGCCAGCAGCCATACTAGCGGGGGGGGCACAGATACGCAGTATTTT. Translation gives CASSHTSGGGTDTQYF.